These 22 T cell receptor beta chains were sequenced from one sample in a study of OX40 agonist ivuxolimab in advanced cancers. Here immunoSEQ multiplex PCR was the method, and the copy in TCRdb shows in-frame clones only, minus some. The table has more than 80,000 clones, 91% seen once. The sequences come from CD4+ or CD8+ T cells sorted from blood, collected in a trial of the OX40 agonist ivuxolimab. The origin of the receptors is an adult with an advanced solid tumor such as melanoma, head and neck, liver or kidney cancer.

CDR3 DNA sequence: TGCGCCAGCAGCTTGGAGGGACAGGGGCATAATGAGCAGTTCTTC. Translated: CASSLEGQGHNEQFF. The V call is TRBV5-1, the J call TRBJ2-1; TRBD1 agrees at 10 bases. The CDR3 is made up of 15 amino acids. The V and J ends lost 0 bases and 7 bases, in that order; junction bases with no gene match: 4. Germline CDR1 is SGHRS and CDR2 is YFSETQ.

The rearrangement links TRBV5-5 to TRBJ2-7; 7 bases agree with TRBD1. This CDR3 contains 14 residues. The V and J ends lost 3 bases and 2 bases, in that order; junction bases with no gene match: 5. Germline V CDR1 and CDR2: SGHKS, YYEKEE (reference sequence). The CDR3 DNA is TGTGCCAGCAGCTCAGGGGGTCTCCCCTACGAGCAGTACTTC. Protein: CASSSGGLPYEQYF.

The chain recombines TRBV7-2 with TRBJ2-1; 7 bases match TRBD2. The ends lost 3 bases at V and 5 bases at J; junction bases unmatched: 10. The CDR3 spans 16 residues. Germline CDR1 reads SGHTA; CDR2 reads FQGNSA. The DNA of the CDR3 is TGTGCCAGCAGCTTTAAACCCAGCGGGATAGACAATGAGCAGTTCTTC. Protein: CASSFKPSGIDNEQFF.

The chain joins TRBV5-5 to TRBJ1-3; no definite D call. The germline V gene has CDR1 SGHKS and CDR2 YYEKEE (reference sequence). Trimming took off 2 bases at V and 2 bases at J, with 8 bases between the two ends. This CDR3 is 14 amino acids long. CDR3 loop: CASSFYNPGNTIYF. DNA for the CDR3: TGTGCCAGCAGCTTTTATAACCCTGGAAACACCATATATTTT.

The chain uses TRBV30 and TRBJ2-7; the D is unclear. Germline V lookup: CDR1 GTSNPN, CDR2 SVGIG (reference sequence). V lost 2 bases and J 7 bases, leaving 15 bases between the germline ends. The CDR3 is 13 residues long. Here the CDR3 DNA reads TGTGCCTGGAGTTGGTCGGCTTTGGGGGAGCAGTACTTC. It specifies CAWSWSALGEQYF.

The genes are TRBV11-2 and TRBJ1-6, with 7 bases lining up with TRBD1. J lost 8 bases, V lost 5 bases, and 9 bases had no gene match. In germline, CDR1 is SGHAT, CDR2 FQNNGV. The CDR3 contains 15 residues. The CDR3 here is CASSPDRAVYSPLHF. The CDR3 nucleotides read TGTGCCAGCAGCCCCGACAGGGCGGTTTATTCACCCCTCCACTTT. The whole variable domain, filled in from reference TRBV11-2 and TRBJ1-6, reads EAGVAQSPRYKIIEKRQSVAFWCNPISGHATLYWYQQILGQGPKLLIQFQNNGVVDDSQLPKDRFSAERLKGVDSTLKIQPAKLEDSAVYLCASSPDRAVYSPLHFGNGTRLTVT.

The V and J genes are TRBV2 and TRBJ2-3; D is unclear. The length of the CDR3 is 15 residues. Trimming took off 6 bases at V and 3 bases at J, with 16 bases between the two ends. Germline V CDR1 and CDR2: SNHLY, FYNNEI. DNA of the CDR3: TGTGCCAGCAGACGGGCAGGAGTGGAAACAGATACGCAGTATTTT. Encoded protein: CASRRAGVETDTQYF.

V gene TRBV28 combines with J gene TRBJ2-5; TRBD1 aligns across 12 bases. Unmatched junction bases numbered 13, after V lost 6 bases and J lost 5 bases. The length of the CDR3 is 17 residues. Germline CDR1 MDHEN, CDR2 SYDVKM. CDR3 in amino acids: CASRPSPGQGAGETQYF. The CDR3 DNA reads TGTGCCAGCAGGCCATCTCCGGGACAGGGGGCCGGTGAGACCCAGTACTTC.

V and J are TRBV10-3 and TRBJ2-1; 8 bases line up with TRBD2. CDR1 and CDR2 (germline): ENHRY, SYGVKD. Unmatched junction bases numbered 4, after V lost 0 bases and J lost 3 bases. This CDR3 has 16 residues. In DNA form, the CDR3 reads TGTGCCATCAGTGAGTCGGCGGGGGGATTCTACAATGAGCAGTTCTTC. This sequence encodes CAISESAGGFYNEQFF.

This clone was picked up a small number of times. V usage is TRBV30 and J usage is TRBJ2-7, with TRBD2 matching over 9 bases. The trim removed 7 bases at V and 2 bases at J, leaving 9 bases unmatched. This CDR3 is 14 amino acids long. Germline loops: CDR1 GTSNPN, CDR2 SVGIG (reference sequence). In DNA form, the CDR3 reads TGTGCCTCTCGATTCGCGGGAGGGGCCTACGAGCAGTACTTC. This gives the protein CASRFAGGAYEQYF.

The chain employs TRBV5-1 and TRBJ1-6, with D possibly matching TRBD1 (5 bases). The CDR3 has 13 residues. Germline CDR1 is SGHRS and CDR2 is YFSETQ. The V gene lost 0 bases and the J gene lost 8 bases, with 6 bases spanning the gap. The CDR3 DNA is TGCGCCAGCAGCTTGGCAGGGTATTCACCCCTCCACTTT. Amino acids: CASSLAGYSPLHF.

The chain couples TRBV5-1 to TRBJ1-3; 9 nucleotides line up with TRBD1. With V trimmed by 5 bases and J by 11 bases, 5 bases remained unmatched. This CDR3 has 12 amino acids. The germline gives CDR1 SGHRS, CDR2 YFSETQ. CDR3 sequence reads: CASRSTGGPIYF. CDR3 nucleotide sequence: TGCGCCAGCAGGTCAACAGGGGGCCCCATATATTTT.

The V gene is TRBV28, the J gene TRBJ2-5; 10 bases match TRBD1. In germline, CDR1 is MDHEN, CDR2 SYDVKM. The CDR3 is 15 amino acids. V was pared by 1 base and J by 4 bases, with 3 bases of the junction left unmatched. This chain's CDR3 is CASSLSGQGVETQYF. Written as DNA, the CDR3 is TGTGCCAGCAGTTTATCCGGACAGGGGGTAGAGACCCAGTACTTC. Full variable domain (remainder filled in from reference TRBV28 and TRBJ2-5): DVKVTQSSRYLVKRTGEKVFLECVQDMDHENMFWYRQDPGLGLRLIYFSYDVKMKEKGDIPEGYSVSREKKERFSLILESASTNQTSMYLCASSLSGQGVETQYFGPGTRLLVL.

The rearrangement uses TRBV2 and TRBJ2-3; unclear D gene. The germline CDR1 and CDR2 sequences are SNHLY and FYNNEI. V lost 1 base to trimming and J lost 0 bases, with 11 bases between them. This CDR3 region has 16 residues. The CDR3 region has the DNA TGTGCCAGCAGTGAAGGGAGAAAGTCCAGCACAGATACGCAGTATTTT. Residues: CASSEGRKSSTDTQYF. Together with reference TRBV2 and TRBJ2-3, the CDR3 gives the full variable domain: EPEVTQTPSHQVTQMGQEVILRCVPISNHLYFYWYRQILGQKVEFLVSFYNNEISEKSEIFDDQFSVERPDGSNFTLKIRSTKLEDSAMYFCASSEGRKSSTDTQYFGPGTRLTVL.

The chain is built from TRBV4-2 and TRBJ2-6, with D perhaps TRBD2 (5 bases). CDR1 and CDR2 from the germline V gene are LGHNA and YNFKEQ. The V gene lost 3 bases and the J gene lost 1 base, with 10 bases spanning the gap. The CDR3 is made up of 16 amino acids. The CDR3 reads CASSQVGDSGANVLTF. Here the CDR3 DNA reads TGTGCCAGCAGCCAGGTCGGGGATTCTGGGGCCAACGTCCTGACTTTC.

The V call is TRBV5-6, the J call TRBJ1-2; 11 bases match TRBD1. CDR1 is SGHDT and CDR2 is YYEEEE in the germline V gene. V dropped 5 bases and J dropped 3; count of bases not matched to a gene: 3. The CDR3 has 14 residues. As DNA, the CDR3 is TGTGCCAGCAGTCCGGGACAGGGGGACTATGGCTACACCTTC. Translation gives CASSPGQGDYGYTF.

V gene TRBV10-3 combines with J gene TRBJ2-3; a weak D match, TRBD2 (6 bases). Looked up from germline, CDR1 is ENHRY and CDR2 is SYGVKD. V was cut by 9 bases and J by 4 bases, with 20 bases left in between. This CDR3 has 15 amino acids. The CDR3 DNA reads as TGTGCCATTGGGGCCAGCGGGCACGTGGCAGATACGCAGTATTTT. As protein: CAIGASGHVADTQYF.

The rearrangement uses TRBV29-1 and TRBJ1-2; unclear D gene. CDR1 and CDR2 (germline): SQVTM, ANQGSEA. CDR3 length: 12 residues. Deletions cut 7 bases from V and 4 bases from J, with 13 bases between. The CDR3 region is CSAKTEGYGYTF. The CDR3 nucleotides read TGCAGCGCCAAGACCGAGGGCTATGGCTACACCTTC. Looking up the rest from reference TRBV29-1 and TRBJ1-2 gives the full variable domain: SAVISQKPSRDICQRGTSLTIQCQVDSQVTMMFWYRQQPGQSLTLIATANQGSEATYESGFVIDKFPISRPNLTFSTLTVSNMSPEDSSIYLCSAKTEGYGYTFGSGTRLTVV.

The V gene is TRBV28, the J gene TRBJ1-2; D unresolved. CDR3 length equals 15 residues. Trimming shortened V by 2 bases and J by 7 bases, and 17 bases separated the two germline ends. Germline V lookup: CDR1 MDHEN, CDR2 SYDVKM. The CDR3 coding sequence is TGTGCCAGCAGTTTAATCCAGGCTGGGAAAGGTGGCTACACCTTC. Protein: CASSLIQAGKGGYTF.

The CDR3 sequence: CASSERGGYNEQFF. CDR3 DNA sequence: TGTGCCAGCAGTGAAAGGGGGGGGTATAATGAGCAGTTCTTC. The chain carries TRBV2 and TRBJ2-1; D may be TRBD2 (7 bases). Germline CDR1 and CDR2: SNHLY and FYNNEI. Trimming took off 2 bases at V and 7 bases at J, with 12 bases between the two ends. This CDR3 has 14 amino acids.

The chain joins TRBV7-3 to TRBJ2-3; TRBD2 agrees at 11 bases. V shed 5 bases, J shed 2 bases, and the junction held 6 bases outside the gene matches. The CDR3 consists of 16 residues. Germline CDR1 reads SGHTA; CDR2 reads FQGTGA. Here the CDR3 DNA reads TGTGCCAGCAGCAATGGACTAGCGGGTCACACAGATACGCAGTATTTT. As protein: CASSNGLAGHTDTQYF.

V and J are TRBV7-9 and TRBJ2-7, with D uncertain. Germline CDR1 reads SEHNR; CDR2 reads FQNEAQ (reference sequence). V was clipped by 4 bases and J by 5 bases, with 18 bases between them. CDR3 length: 15 amino acids. CDR3 sequence (DNA): TGTGCCAGCAGCTCCATGCGCGATCCTCCAGACGAGCAGTACTTC. This translates into CASSSMRDPPDEQYF.